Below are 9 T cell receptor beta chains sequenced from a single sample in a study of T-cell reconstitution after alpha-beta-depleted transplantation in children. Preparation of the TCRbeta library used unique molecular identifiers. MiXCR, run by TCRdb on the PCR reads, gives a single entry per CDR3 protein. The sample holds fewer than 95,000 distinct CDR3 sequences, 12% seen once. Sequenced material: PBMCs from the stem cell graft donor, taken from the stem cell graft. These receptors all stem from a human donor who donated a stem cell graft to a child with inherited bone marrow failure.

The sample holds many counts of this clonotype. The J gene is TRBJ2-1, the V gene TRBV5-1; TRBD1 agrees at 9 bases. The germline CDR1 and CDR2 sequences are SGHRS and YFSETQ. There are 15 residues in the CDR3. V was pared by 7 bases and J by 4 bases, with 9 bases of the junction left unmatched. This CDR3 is CASLEAGQGYNEQFF. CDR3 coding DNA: TGCGCCAGCCTTGAAGCGGGACAGGGTTACAATGAGCAGTTCTTC.

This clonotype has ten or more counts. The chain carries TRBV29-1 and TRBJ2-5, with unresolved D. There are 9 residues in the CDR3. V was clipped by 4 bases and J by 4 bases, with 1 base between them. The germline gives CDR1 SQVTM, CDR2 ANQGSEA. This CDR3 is CSVGETQYF. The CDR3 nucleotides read TGCAGCGTTGGAGAGACCCAGTACTTC.

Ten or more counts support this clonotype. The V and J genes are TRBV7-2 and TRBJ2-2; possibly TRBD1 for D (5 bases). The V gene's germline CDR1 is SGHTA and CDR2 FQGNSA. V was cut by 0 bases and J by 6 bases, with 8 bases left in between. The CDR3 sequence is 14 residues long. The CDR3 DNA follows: TGTGCCAGCAGCTTAGCGGCAGGGCCCGGGGAGCTGTTTTTT. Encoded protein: CASSLAAGPGELFF.

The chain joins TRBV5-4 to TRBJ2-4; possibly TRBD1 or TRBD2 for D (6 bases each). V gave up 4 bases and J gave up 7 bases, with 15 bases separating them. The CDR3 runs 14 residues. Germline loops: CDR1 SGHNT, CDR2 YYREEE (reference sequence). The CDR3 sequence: CASSLDRRGNIQYF. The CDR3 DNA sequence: TGTGCCAGCAGCCTAGATCGGAGGGGGAACATTCAGTACTTC.

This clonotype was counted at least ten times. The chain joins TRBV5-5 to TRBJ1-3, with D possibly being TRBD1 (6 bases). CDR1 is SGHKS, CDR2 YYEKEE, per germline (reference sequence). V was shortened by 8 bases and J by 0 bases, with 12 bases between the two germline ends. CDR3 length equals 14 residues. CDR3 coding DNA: TGTGCCAGTGATACAGGGTCCTCTGGAAACACCATATATTTT. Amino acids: CASDTGSSGNTIYF. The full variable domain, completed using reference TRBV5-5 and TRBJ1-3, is DAGVTQSPTHLIKTRGQQVTLRCSPISGHKSVSWYQQVLGQGPQFIFQYYEKEERGRGNFPDRFSARQFPNYSSELNVNALLLGDSALYLCASDTGSSGNTIYFGEGSWLTVV.

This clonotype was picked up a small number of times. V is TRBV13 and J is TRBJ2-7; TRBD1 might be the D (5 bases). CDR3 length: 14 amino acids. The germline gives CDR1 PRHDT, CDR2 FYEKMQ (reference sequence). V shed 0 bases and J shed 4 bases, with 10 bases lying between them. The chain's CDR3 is CASSLGSQGYEQYF. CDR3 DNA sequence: TGTGCCAGCAGCTTAGGTTCTCAGGGATACGAGCAGTACTTC.

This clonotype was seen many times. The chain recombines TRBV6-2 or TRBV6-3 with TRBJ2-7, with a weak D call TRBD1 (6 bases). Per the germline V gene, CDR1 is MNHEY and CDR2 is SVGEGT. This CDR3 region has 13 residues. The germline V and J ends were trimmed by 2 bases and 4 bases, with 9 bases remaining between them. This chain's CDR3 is CASSYPDSYEQYF. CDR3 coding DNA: TGTGCCAGCAGTTACCCGGACAGTTACGAGCAGTACTTC.

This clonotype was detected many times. The CDR3 spells CASSQGPATNEKLFF. For the CDR3, the DNA is TGCGCCAGCAGCCAAGGTCCTGCAACTAATGAAAAACTGTTTTTT. The chain employs TRBV4-3 and TRBJ1-4; D not certain. V lost 1 base, J lost 0 bases, and 6 bases lay in between. The CDR3 loop spans 15 amino acids. Germline V CDR1 and CDR2: LGHNA, YSLEER.

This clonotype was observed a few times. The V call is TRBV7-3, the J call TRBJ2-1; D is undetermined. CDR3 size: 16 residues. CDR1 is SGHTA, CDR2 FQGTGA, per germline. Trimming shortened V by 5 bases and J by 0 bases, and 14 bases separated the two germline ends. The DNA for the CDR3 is TGTGCCAGCAGCCTTTACAGCGTGAGCTCCTACAATGAGCAGTTCTTC. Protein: CASSLYSVSSYNEQFF.